This is a list of T cell receptor beta chains from one sample in a study of technical replicates of blood from several donors. Data came from immunoSEQ multiplex PCR; TCRdb stores just in-frame clones and leaves some out. The sample lists tens of thousands of clones; 85% to 95% were seen once. What was sequenced was PBMCs. The receptors shown here come from a human donor in good health. Some clones in this sample may be carry-over from other donors' samples. Each CDR3 is given with its conserved first and last residue. A D gene is named only where the DNA matches it firmly. Clone sizes are given selectively: once, few, many, or a class where the clone is expanded.

CDR3nt: TGCGCCAGCAGCTTGGAACTAGCGGGGGGGCCGGGCACCGGGGAGCTGTTTTTT; CDR3aa: CASSLELAGGPGTGELFF; d_gene: TRBD2; abundance: .; j_gene: TRBJ2-2; v_gene: TRBV5-1
CDR3nt: TGCGCCAGCAGTCAATCACCAGGGCCCTCAGGCGAGCAGTACTTC; CDR3aa: CASSQSPGPSGEQYF; d_gene: .; abundance: .; j_gene: TRBJ2-7; v_gene: TRBV23-1
CDR3nt: TGTGCCAGCTCACCCGTGGCGGGTTTGAGCTCCTACGAGCAGTACTTC; CDR3aa: CASSPVAGLSSYEQYF; d_gene: .; abundance: .; j_gene: TRBJ2-7; v_gene: TRBV18
CDR3nt: TGTGCCAGCAGCCTAGCTAGCGGGGGAACCTACGAGCAGTACTTC; CDR3aa: CASSLASGGTYEQYF; d_gene: TRBD2; abundance: few; j_gene: TRBJ2-7; v_gene: TRBV7-9
CDR3nt: TGTGCCAGCAGTTACATCCAGCGGGAAGGCTACACCTTC; CDR3aa: CASSYIQREGYTF; d_gene: .; abundance: .; j_gene: TRBJ1-2; v_gene: TRBV6-6
CDR3nt: TGTGCCAGCAGCCCCCGGGACTACTCCTACGAGCAGTACTTC; CDR3aa: CASSPRDYSYEQYF; d_gene: TRBD2; abundance: .; j_gene: TRBJ2-7; v_gene: TRBV7-2
CDR3nt: TGTGCCATCAGTGGACAGTATAATTCACCCCTCCACTTT; CDR3aa: CAISGQYNSPLHF; d_gene: .; abundance: .; j_gene: TRBJ1-6; v_gene: TRBV10-3
CDR3nt: TGTGCCAGCAGCCTACTGGGGACTAGCGTCACAGATACGCAGTATTTT; CDR3aa: CASSLLGTSVTDTQYF; d_gene: TRBD2; abundance: .; j_gene: TRBJ2-3; v_gene: TRBV7-3
CDR3nt: TGTGCCAGCAGCCCCTGGACAGGACGTCGGGAAAAACTGTTTTTT; CDR3aa: CASSPWTGRREKLFF; d_gene: TRBD1; abundance: .; j_gene: TRBJ1-4; v_gene: TRBV11-2
CDR3nt: TGTGCCAGCAGCCGTAGCGCGGGGAGGGCCTCCTACAATGAGCAGTTCTTC; CDR3aa: CASSRSAGRASYNEQFF; d_gene: TRBD2; abundance: .; j_gene: TRBJ2-1; v_gene: TRBV7-9
CDR3nt: TGTGCCAGCAGTAGGACAGCCGGGACCTCCTACGAGCAGTACTTC; CDR3aa: CASSRTAGTSYEQYF; d_gene: .; abundance: .; j_gene: TRBJ2-7; v_gene: TRBV6-5
CDR3nt: TGTGCCAGCAGCGCGGGACTAGCGGGTTACAATGAGCAGTTCTTC; CDR3aa: CASSAGLAGYNEQFF; d_gene: TRBD2; abundance: .; j_gene: TRBJ2-1; v_gene: TRBV9
CDR3nt: TGTGCCAGCGGTGGGAGGGTCTCCTACGAGCAGTACTTC; CDR3aa: CASGGRVSYEQYF; d_gene: TRBD2; abundance: .; j_gene: TRBJ2-7; v_gene: TRBV7-9